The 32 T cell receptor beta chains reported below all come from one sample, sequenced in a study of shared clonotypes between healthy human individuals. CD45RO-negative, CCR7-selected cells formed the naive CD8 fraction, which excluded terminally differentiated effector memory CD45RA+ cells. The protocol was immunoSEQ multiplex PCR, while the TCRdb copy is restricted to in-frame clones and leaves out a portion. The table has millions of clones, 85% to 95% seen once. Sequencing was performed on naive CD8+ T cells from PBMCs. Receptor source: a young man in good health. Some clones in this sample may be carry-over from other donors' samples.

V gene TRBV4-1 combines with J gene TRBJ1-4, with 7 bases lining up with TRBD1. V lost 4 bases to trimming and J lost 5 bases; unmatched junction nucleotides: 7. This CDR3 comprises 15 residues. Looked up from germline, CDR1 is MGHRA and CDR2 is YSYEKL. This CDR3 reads CASSLTGASNEKLFF. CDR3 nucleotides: TGCGCCAGCAGCCTTACAGGGGCCTCAAATGAAAAACTGTTTTTT.

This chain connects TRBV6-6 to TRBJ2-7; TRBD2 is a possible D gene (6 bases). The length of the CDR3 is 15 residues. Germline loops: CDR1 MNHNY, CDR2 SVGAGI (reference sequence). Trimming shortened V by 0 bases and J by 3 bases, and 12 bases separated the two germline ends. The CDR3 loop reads CASSYSASAYYEQYF. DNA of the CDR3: TGTGCCAGCAGTTACTCTGCTAGCGCCTACTACGAGCAGTACTTC.

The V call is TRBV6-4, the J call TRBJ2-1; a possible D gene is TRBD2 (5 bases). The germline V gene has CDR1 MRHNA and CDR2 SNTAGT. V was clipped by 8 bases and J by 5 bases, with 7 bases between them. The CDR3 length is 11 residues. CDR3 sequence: CASWRDNEQFF. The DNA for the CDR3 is TGTGCCAGCTGGCGGGACAATGAGCAGTTCTTC.

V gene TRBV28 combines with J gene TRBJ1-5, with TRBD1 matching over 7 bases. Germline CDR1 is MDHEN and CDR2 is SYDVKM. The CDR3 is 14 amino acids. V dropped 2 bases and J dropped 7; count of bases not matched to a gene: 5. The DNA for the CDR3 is TGTGCCAGCAGTTTACGGACAGGCCGGCAGCCCCAGCATTTT. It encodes CASSLRTGRQPQHF.

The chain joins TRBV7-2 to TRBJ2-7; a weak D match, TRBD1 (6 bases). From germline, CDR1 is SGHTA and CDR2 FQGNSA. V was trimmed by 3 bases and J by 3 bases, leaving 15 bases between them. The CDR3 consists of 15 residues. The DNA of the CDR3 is TGTGCCAGCAGCTTTTTCACAGGGTGGAACTACGAGCAGTACTTC. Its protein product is CASSFFTGWNYEQYF.

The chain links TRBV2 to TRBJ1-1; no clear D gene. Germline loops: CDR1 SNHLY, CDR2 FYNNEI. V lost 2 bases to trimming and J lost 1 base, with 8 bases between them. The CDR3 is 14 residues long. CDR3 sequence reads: CASSEWVANTEAFF. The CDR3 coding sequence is TGTGCCAGCAGTGAATGGGTAGCGAACACTGAAGCTTTCTTT.

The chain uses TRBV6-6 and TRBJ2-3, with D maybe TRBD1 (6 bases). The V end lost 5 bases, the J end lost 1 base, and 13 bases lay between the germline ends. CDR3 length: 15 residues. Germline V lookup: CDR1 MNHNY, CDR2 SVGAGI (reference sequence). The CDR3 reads CASSATGYGTDTQYF. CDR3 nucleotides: TGTGCCAGCAGTGCAACAGGGTACGGCACAGATACGCAGTATTTT.

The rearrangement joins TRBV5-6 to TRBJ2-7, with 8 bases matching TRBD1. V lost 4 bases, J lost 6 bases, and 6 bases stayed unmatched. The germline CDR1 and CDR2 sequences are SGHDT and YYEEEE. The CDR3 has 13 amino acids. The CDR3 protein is CASSLGQGVEQYF. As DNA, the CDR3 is TGTGCCAGCAGCCTTGGACAGGGCGTCGAGCAGTACTTC.

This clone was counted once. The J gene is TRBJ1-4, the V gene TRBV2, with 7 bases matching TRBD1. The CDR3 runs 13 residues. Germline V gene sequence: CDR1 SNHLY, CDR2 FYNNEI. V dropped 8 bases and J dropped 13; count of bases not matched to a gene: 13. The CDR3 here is CASQGGRDVRLFF. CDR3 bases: TGTGCCAGCCAGGGGGGGCGAGACGTTAGACTGTTTTTT.

CDR3 protein: CASSQVRVLPYEQYF. The CDR3 DNA is TGCGCCAGCAGCCAGGTGAGAGTGCTACCCTACGAGCAGTACTTC. This chain joins TRBV4-1 and TRBJ2-7; unclear D gene. CDR3 length: 15 amino acids. The ends were cut back, 3 bases at V and 2 bases at J, with 14 bases in the middle. Germline V gives CDR1 MGHRA, CDR2 YSYEKL.

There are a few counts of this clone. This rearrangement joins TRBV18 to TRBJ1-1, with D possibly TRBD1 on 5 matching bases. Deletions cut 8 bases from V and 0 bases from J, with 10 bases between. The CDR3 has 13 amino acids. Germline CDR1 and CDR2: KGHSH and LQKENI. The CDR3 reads CASHGGMNTEAFF. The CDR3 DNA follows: TGTGCCAGCCACGGGGGGATGAACACTGAAGCTTTCTTT. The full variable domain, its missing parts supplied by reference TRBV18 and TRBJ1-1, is NAGVMQNPRHLVRRRGQEARLRCSPMKGHSHVYWYRQLPEEGLKFMVYLQKENIIDESGMPKERFSAEFPKEGPSILRIQQVVRGDSAAYFCASHGGMNTEAFFGQGTRLTVV.

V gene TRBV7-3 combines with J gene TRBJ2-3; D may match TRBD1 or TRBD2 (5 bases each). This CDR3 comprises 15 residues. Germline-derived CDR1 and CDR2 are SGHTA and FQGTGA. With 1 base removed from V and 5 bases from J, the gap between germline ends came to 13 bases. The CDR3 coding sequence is TGTGCCAGCAGCTTAATACGAATGGGACGAGATACGCAGTATTTT. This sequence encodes CASSLIRMGRDTQYF.

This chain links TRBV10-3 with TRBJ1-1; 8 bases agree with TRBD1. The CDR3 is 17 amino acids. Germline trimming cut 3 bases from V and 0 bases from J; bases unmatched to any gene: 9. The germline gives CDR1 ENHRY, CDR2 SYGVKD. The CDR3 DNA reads TGTGCCATCAGTGATACCCCGGGACAGGCGATGAACACTGAAGCTTTCTTT. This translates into CAISDTPGQAMNTEAFF.

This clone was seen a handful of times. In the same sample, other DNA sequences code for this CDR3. The CDR3 protein is CASSPNTEAFF. The CDR3 DNA reads TGTGCCAGCAGTCCGAACACTGAAGCTTTCTTT. The chain recombines TRBV28 with TRBJ1-1; D remains ambiguous. This CDR3 has 11 amino acids. In germline, CDR1 is MDHEN, CDR2 SYDVKM. Deletions cut 5 bases from V and 1 base from J, with 2 bases between.

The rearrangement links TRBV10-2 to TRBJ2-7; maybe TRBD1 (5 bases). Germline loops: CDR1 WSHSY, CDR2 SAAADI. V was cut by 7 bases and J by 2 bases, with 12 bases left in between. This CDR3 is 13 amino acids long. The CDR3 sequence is CASIGASPYEQYF. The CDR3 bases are TGCGCCAGCATTGGGGCTAGTCCCTACGAGCAGTACTTC.

Written as DNA, the CDR3 is TGTGCCAGCAGTGAATTCTCAACAGGGCTCCTTAATGAAAAACTGTTTTTT. It translates to CASSEFSTGLLNEKLFF. This chain uses TRBV27 with TRBJ1-4; D is perhaps TRBD1 (6 bases). The CDR3 runs 17 residues. Germline V gene data show CDR1 as MNHEY and CDR2 as SMNVEV (reference sequence). V lost 5 bases, J lost 4 bases, and 20 bases lay in between. Drawing the rest from reference TRBV27 and TRBJ1-4, the complete variable domain is EAQVTQNPRYLITVTGKKLTVTCSQNMNHEYMSWYRQDPGLGLRQIYYSMNVEVTDKGDVPEGYKVSRKEKRNFPLILESPSPNQTSLYFCASSEFSTGLLNEKLFFGSGTQLSVL.

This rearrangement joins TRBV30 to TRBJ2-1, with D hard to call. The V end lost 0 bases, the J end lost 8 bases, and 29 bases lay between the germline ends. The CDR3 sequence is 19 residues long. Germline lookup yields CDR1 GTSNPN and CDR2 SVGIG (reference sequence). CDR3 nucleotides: TGTGCCTGGAGTGTATTCGAGCTCGGCGGCACCCCCCCCCGCGATGAGCAGTTCTTC. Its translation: CAWSVFELGGTPPRDEQFF.

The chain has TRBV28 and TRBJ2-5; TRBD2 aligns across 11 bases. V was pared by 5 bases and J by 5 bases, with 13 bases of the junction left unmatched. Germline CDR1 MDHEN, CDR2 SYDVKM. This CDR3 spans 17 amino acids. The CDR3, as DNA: TGTGCCAGCAGTCTGTTAGCGGGAGGGCCCTCGCGGGAGACCCAGTACTTC. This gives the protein CASSLLAGGPSRETQYF.

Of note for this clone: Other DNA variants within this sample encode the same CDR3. DNA of the CDR3: TGTGCTAGTGGTTTGTCCGGGGATGAGCAGTTCTTC. Protein product: CASGLSGDEQFF. J is TRBJ2-1 and V is TRBV12-5, with D possibly being TRBD2 (5 bases). The V and J ends lost 2 bases and 8 bases respectively, with 7 bases between them. CDR1 is LGHNT, CDR2 FRNRAP, per germline. The CDR3 loop spans 12 amino acids.

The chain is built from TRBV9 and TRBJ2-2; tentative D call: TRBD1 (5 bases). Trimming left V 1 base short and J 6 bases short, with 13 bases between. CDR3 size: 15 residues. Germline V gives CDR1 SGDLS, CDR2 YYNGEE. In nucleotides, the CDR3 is TGTGCCAGCAGCGTATACCCAGTGGGGCCCGGGGAGCTGTTTTTT. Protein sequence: CASSVYPVGPGELFF.

Here the CDR3 DNA reads TGTGCCAGCAGCCAACCGGAACTAGCGGGAGGGTGGGGCACCGGGGAGCTGTTTTTT. The encoded protein is CASSQPELAGGWGTGELFF. The chain employs TRBV5-4 and TRBJ2-2, with 13 positions matching TRBD2. CDR3 length equals 19 residues. The J segment lost 4 bases and the V segment lost 4 bases, leaving 13 bases of the junction unmatched. Germline V CDR1 and CDR2: SGHNT, YYREEE (reference sequence).

The CDR3 DNA reads TGTGCCACCTCCGTCGGGATCGGAAACATTCAGTACTTC. Translation: CATSVGIGNIQYF. The chain has TRBV6-4 and TRBJ2-4; TRBD2 is a possible D gene (5 bases). Germline lookup yields CDR1 MRHNA and CDR2 SNTAGT. Trimming removed 10 bases from V and 6 bases from J, with 16 bases in between. The CDR3 is made up of 13 amino acids.

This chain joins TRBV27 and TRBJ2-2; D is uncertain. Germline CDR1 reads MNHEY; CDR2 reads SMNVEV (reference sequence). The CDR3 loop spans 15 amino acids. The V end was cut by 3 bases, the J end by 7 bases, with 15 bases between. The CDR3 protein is CASSFRYGVSGELFF. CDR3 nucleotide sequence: TGTGCCAGCAGTTTTCGGTATGGGGTCAGCGGGGAGCTGTTTTTT.

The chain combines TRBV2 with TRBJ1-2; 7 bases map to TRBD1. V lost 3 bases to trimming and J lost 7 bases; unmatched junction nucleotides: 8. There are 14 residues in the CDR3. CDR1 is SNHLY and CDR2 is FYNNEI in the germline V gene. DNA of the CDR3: TGTGCCAGCAGTGACAACAGGGGAGGAATTGGCTACACCTTC. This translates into CASSDNRGGIGYTF.

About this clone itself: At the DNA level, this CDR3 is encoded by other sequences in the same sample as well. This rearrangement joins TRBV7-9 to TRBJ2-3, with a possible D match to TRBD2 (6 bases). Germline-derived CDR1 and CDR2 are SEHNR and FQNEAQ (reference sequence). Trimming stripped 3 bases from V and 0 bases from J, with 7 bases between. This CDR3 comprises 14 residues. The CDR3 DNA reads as TGTGCCAGCAGCTTCGGGACTAGCACAGATACGCAGTATTTT. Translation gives CASSFGTSTDTQYF.

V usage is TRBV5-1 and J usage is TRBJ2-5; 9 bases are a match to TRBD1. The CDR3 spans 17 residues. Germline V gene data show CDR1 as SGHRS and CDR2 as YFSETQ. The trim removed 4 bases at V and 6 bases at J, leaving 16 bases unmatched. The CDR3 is CASSTGLAGQGFQTQYF. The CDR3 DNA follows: TGCGCCAGCAGCACCGGGCTCGCGGGACAGGGTTTTCAGACCCAGTACTTC.

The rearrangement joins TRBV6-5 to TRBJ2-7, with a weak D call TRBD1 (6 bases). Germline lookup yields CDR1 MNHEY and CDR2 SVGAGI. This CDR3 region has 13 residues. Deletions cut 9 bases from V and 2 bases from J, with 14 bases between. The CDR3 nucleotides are TGTGCCAGTAGGGGGTTTTCCACCTACGAGCAGTACTTC. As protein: CASRGFSTYEQYF.

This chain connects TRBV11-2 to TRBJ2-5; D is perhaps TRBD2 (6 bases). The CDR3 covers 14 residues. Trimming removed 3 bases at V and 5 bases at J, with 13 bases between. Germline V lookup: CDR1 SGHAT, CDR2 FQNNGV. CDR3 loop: CASSLTPGVETQYF. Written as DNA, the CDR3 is TGTGCCAGCAGCTTGACCCCGGGGGTGGAGACCCAGTACTTC.

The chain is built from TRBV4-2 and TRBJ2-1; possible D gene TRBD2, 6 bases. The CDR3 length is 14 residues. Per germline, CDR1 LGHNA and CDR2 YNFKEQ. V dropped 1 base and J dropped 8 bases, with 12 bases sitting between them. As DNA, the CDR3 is TGTGCCAGCAGCCAAGCAGTATCGGGGGATGAGCAGTTCTTC. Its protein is CASSQAVSGDEQFF.

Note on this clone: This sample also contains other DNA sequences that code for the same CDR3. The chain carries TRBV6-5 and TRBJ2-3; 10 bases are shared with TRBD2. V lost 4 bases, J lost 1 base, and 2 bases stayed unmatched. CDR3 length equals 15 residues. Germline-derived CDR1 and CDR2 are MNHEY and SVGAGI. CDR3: CASSSSGRGTDTQYF. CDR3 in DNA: TGTGCCAGCAGTTCTAGCGGGAGAGGCACAGATACGCAGTATTTT.

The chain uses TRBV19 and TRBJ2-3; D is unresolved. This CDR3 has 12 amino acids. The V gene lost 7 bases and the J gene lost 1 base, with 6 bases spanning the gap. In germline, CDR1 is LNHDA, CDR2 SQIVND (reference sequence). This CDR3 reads CASTFRTDTQYF. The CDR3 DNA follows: TGTGCCAGTACCTTTCGCACAGATACGCAGTATTTT.

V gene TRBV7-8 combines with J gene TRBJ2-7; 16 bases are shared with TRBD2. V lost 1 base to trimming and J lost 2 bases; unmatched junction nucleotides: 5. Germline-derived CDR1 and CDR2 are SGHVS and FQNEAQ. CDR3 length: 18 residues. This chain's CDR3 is CASSLEGLAGGGTYEQYF. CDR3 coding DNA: TGTGCCAGCAGCTTAGAGGGACTAGCGGGAGGGGGGACCTACGAGCAGTACTTC.